Below, one T cell receptor beta chain is given with its context. The antigen is not known. The sample is drawn from a study of Graves' ophthalmopathy and Graves' hyperthyroidism. Study-wide results and caveats: In blood appeared most of the expanded thyroid clonotypes whose frequency exceeded 0.001.

CDR3 length equals 14 residues. Between the trimmed V and J ends, which lost 4 bases and 3 bases, there was a span of 13 bases. Germline lookup yields CDR1 MGHRA and CDR2 YSYEKL. Researchers took RNA transcripts and amplified TCR beta CDR3 regions from them. The workflow started with a first-round RT-PCR run with HTBI primers and then moved on to a second-round multiplex PCR. One entry per CDR3 protein results from TCRdb running MiXCR on the multiplex PCR reads. This sample has around 600,000 distinct CDR3 sequences, with about 41% found just once. Pregnant or lactating patients and those with other autoimmune diseases or uncontrolled infections were excluded. Out of roughly 9.3 ml of fresh peripheral blood, PBMCs were obtained.

This chain links TRBV4-1 with TRBJ2-7, with D possibly matching TRBD1 (5 bases). The receptor comes from an adult man with Graves' ophthalmopathy. The sequenced sample consisted of peripheral blood. Here the CDR3 DNA reads TGCGCCAGCAGCCCTAAAGACAGTTACTACGAGCAGTACTTC. Residues: CASSPKDSYYEQYF.